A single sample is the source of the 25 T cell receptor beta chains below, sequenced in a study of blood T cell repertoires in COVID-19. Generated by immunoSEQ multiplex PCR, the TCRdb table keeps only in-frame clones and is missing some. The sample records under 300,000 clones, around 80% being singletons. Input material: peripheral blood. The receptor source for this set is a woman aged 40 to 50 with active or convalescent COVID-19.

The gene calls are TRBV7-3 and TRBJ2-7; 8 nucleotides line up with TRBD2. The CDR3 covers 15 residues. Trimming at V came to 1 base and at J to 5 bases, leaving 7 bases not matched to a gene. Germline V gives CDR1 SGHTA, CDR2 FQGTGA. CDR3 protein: CASSLNGGAKDEQYF. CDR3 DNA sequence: TGTGCCAGCAGCTTAAACGGGGGGGCGAAGGACGAGCAGTACTTC.

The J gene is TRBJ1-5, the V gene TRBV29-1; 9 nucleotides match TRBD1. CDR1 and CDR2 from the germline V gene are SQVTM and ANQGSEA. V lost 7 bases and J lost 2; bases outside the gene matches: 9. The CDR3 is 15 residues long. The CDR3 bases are TGCAGCGACCGGACAGGGGAGTGGGGCAATCAGCCCCAGCATTTT. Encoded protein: CSDRTGEWGNQPQHF.

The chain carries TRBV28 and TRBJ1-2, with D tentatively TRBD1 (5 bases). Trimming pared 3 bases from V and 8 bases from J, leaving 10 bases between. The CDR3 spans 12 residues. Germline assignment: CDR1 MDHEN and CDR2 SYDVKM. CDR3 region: CASSFFGGGYTF. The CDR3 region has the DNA TGTGCCAGCAGTTTCTTCGGGGGAGGCTACACCTTC.

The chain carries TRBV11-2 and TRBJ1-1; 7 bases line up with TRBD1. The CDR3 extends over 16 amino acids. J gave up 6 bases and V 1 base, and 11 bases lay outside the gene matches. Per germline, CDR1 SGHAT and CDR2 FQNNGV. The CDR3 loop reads CASSLGGNRGGAEAFF. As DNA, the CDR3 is TGTGCCAGCAGCTTAGGGGGAAACAGGGGCGGGGCTGAAGCTTTCTTT.

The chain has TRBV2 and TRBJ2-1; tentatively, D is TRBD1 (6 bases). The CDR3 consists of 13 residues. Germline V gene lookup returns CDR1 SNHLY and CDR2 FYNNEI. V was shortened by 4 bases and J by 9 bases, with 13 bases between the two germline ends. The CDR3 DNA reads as TGTGCCAGCAGTGTGGACAGTCCAAGTGAGCAGTTCTTC. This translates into CASSVDSPSEQFF. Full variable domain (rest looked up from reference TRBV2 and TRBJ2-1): EPEVTQTPSHQVTQMGQEVILRCVPISNHLYFYWYRQILGQKVEFLVSFYNNEISEKSEIFDDQFSVERPDGSNFTLKIRSTKLEDSAMYFCASSVDSPSEQFFGPGTRLTVL.

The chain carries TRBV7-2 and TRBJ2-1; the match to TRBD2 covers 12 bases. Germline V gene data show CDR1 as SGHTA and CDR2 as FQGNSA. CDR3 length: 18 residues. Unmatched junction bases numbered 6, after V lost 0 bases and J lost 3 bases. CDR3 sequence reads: CASSLAHQLAGGYNEQFF. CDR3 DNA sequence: TGTGCCAGCAGCTTAGCCCACCAACTAGCGGGGGGCTACAATGAGCAGTTCTTC. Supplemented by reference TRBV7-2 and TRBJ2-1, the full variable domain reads GAGVSQSPSNKVTEKGKDVELRCDPISGHTALYWYRQSLGQGLEFLIYFQGNSAPDKSGLPSDRFSAERTGGSVSTLTIQRTQQEDSAVYLCASSLAHQLAGGYNEQFFGPGTRLTVL.

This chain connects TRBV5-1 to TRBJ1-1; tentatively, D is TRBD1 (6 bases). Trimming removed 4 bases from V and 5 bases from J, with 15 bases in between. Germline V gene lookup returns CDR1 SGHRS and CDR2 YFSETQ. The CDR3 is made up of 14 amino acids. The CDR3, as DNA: TGCGCCAGCAGCGCGGCAGGGGCAAATACTGAAGCTTTCTTT. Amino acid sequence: CASSAAGANTEAFF.

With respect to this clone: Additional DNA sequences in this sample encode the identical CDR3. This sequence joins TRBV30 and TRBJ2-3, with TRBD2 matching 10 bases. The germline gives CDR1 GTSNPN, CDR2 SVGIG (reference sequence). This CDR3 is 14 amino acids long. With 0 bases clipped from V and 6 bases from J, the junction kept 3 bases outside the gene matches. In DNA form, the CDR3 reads TGTGCCTGGAGTGTAAGCGGGGGGGCCGATACGCAGTATTTT. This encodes CAWSVSGGADTQYF.

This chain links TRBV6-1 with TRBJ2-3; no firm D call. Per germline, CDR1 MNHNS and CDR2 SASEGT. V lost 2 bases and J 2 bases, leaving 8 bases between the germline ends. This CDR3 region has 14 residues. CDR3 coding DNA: TGTGCCAGCAGTGAATTGCAGGTCACAGATACGCAGTATTTT. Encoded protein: CASSELQVTDTQYF.

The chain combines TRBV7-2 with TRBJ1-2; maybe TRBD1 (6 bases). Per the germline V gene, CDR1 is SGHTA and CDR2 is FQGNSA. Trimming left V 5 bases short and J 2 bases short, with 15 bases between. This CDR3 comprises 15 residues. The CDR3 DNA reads TGTGCCAGCAGCCCCTGGACAGTCTCCAACTATGGCTACACCTTC. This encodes CASSPWTVSNYGYTF.

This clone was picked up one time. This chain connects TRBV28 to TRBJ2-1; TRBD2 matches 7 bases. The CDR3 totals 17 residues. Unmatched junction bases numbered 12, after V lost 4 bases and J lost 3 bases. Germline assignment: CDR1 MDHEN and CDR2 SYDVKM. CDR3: CASSSLIAAGLYNEQFF. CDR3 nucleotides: TGTGCCAGCAGTTCCCTCATAGCAGCGGGGCTCTACAATGAGCAGTTCTTC.

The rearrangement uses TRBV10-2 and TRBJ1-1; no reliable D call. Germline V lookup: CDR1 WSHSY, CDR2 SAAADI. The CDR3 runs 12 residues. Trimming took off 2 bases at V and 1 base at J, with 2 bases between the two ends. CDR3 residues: CASSEQNTEAFF. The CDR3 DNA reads TGCGCCAGCAGTGAGCAGAACACTGAAGCTTTCTTT.

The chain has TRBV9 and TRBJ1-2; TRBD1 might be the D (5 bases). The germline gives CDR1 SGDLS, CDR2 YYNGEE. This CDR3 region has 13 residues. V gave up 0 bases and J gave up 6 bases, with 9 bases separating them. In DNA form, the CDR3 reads TGTGCCAGCAGCGTAGTCCAGGGTGATGGCTACACCTTC. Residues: CASSVVQGDGYTF.

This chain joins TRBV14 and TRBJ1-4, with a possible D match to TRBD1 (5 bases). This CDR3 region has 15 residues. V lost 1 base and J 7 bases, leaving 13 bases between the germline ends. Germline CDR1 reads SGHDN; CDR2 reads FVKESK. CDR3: CASSQGGHLGEKLFF. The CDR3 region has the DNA TGTGCCAGCAGCCAAGGTGGACACTTGGGTGAAAAACTGTTTTTT.

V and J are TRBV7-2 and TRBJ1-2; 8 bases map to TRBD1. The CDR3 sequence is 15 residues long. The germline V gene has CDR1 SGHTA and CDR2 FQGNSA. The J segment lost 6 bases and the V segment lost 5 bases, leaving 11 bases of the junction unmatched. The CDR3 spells CASSLPQGASHGYTF. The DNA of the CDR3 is TGTGCCAGCAGCCTCCCCCAGGGGGCTTCTCATGGCTACACCTTC.

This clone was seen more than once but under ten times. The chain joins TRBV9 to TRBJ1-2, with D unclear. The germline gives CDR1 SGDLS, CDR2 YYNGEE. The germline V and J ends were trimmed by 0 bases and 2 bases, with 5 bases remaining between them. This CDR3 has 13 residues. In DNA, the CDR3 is TGTGCCAGCAGCGTAGAGAGGAACTATGGCTACACCTTC. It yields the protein CASSVERNYGYTF.

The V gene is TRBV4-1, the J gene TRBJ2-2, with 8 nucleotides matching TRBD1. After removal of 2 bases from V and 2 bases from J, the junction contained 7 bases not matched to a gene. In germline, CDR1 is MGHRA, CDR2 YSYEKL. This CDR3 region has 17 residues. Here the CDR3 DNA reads TGCGCCAGCAGCCAAAGGACAGGGTACCTAAACACCGGGGAGCTGTTTTTT. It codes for CASSQRTGYLNTGELFF.

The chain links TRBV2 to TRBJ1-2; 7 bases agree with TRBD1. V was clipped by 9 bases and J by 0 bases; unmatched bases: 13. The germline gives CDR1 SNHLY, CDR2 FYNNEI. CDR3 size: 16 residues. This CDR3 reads CARGGGQVPTNYGYTF. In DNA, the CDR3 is TGTGCCAGAGGGGGAGGACAGGTCCCCACTAACTATGGCTACACCTTC.

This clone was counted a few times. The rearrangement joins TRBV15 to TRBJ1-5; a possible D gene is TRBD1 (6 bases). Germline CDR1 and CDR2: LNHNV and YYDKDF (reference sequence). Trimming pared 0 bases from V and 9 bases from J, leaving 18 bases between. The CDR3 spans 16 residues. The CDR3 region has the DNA TGTGCCACCAGCAGAGAGGGTGCAGGGGCCGGACGGCCCCAGCATTTT. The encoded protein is CATSREGAGAGRPQHF.

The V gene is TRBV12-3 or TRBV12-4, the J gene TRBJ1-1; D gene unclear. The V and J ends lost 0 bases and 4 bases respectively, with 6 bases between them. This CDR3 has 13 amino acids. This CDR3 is CASSLALTTEAFF. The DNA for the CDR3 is TGTGCCAGCAGTTTAGCACTAACCACTGAAGCTTTCTTT.

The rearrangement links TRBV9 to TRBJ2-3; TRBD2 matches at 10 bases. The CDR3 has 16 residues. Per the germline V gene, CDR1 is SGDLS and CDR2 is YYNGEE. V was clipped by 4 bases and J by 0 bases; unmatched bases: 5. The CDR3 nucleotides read TGTGCCAGCAGCTATGGACTAGCGGAAAGCACAGATACGCAGTATTTT. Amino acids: CASSYGLAESTDTQYF.

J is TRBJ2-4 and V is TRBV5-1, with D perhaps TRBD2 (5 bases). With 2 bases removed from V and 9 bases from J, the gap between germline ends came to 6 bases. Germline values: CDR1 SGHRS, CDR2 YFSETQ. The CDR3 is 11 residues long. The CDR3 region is CASSFEGIQYF. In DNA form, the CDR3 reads TGCGCCAGCAGCTTTGAGGGCATTCAGTACTTC.

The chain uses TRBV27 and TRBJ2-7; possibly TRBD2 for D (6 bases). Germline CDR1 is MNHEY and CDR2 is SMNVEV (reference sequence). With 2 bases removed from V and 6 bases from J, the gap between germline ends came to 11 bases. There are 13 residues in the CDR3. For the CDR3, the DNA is TGTGCCAGCAGTTTAGGGGGGACGGGCGAGCAGTACGTC. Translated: CASSLGGTGEQYV.

CDR3 in DNA: TGTGCCAGTAGTATACTAGGCCCCTGGGATGAGCAGTTCTTC. Residues: CASSILGPWDEQFF. The chain combines TRBV19 with TRBJ2-1; D is undetermined. CDR1 is LNHDA and CDR2 is SQIVND in the germline V gene (reference sequence). V lost 2 bases, J lost 8 bases, and 13 bases lay in between. The CDR3 sequence is 14 residues long. The full variable domain, completed using reference TRBV19 and TRBJ2-1, is DGGITQSPKYLFRKEGQNVTLSCEQNLNHDAMYWYRQDPGQGLRLIYYSQIVNDFQKGDIAEGYSVSREKKESFPLTVTSAQKNPTAFYLCASSILGPWDEQFFGPGTRLTVL.

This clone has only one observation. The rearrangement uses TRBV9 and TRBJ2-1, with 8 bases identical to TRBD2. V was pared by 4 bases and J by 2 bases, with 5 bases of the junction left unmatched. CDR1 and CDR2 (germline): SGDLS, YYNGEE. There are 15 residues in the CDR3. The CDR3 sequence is CASSPTGGAYNEQFF. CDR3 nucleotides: TGTGCCAGCAGCCCAACGGGGGGGGCCTACAATGAGCAGTTCTTC.